The 2 T cell receptor beta chains presented below share a single source sample, sequenced in a study of CD8 T cells in ankylosing spondylitis. MiXCR, run by TCRdb on the 5' RACE reads, gives a single entry per CDR3 protein. Among fewer than 150,000 distinct CDR3 sequences, around 6.6% were seen once, and the ten largest hold around 12%. Sample: blood, either unsorted or a sorted T cell fraction (not recorded which). All receptors derive from a female donor with ankylosing spondylitis or in good health (not recorded which).

In this sample, this clonotype turned up many times. The chain employs TRBV20-1 and TRBJ2-7, with D tentatively TRBD1 (6 bases). Germline V CDR1 and CDR2: DFQATT, SNEGSKA (reference sequence). Trimming cost V 6 bases and J 2 bases, with 23 bases left between them. The CDR3 contains 16 residues. The CDR3 protein is CSARLIKTGRTYEQYF. DNA for the CDR3: TGCAGTGCCCGACTGATAAAGACAGGTCGAACCTACGAGCAGTACTTC.

This clonotype turned up a few times. The V gene is TRBV18, the J gene TRBJ1-1; TRBD1 agrees at 7 bases. The CDR3 spans 15 residues. The junction had 5 bases not matched to a gene; V was cut back by 4 bases and J by 0 bases. Per germline, CDR1 KGHSH and CDR2 LQKENI. The CDR3 bases are TGTGCCAGCTCACTGGGACAGAAAATGAACACTGAAGCTTTCTTT. Its translation: CASSLGQKMNTEAFF.